This TCR beta chain was sequenced during a study of blood T cell repertoires in COVID-19. At the level of the study: In each case, the material was cDNA or gDNA derived from T cells, B-cell-depleted T cells, or PBMCs.

This CDR3 has 16 residues. The germline V and J ends were trimmed by 2 bases and 7 bases, with 18 bases remaining between them. Germline V lookup: CDR1 SGHAT, CDR2 FQNNGV. Sequencing used immunoSEQ multiplex PCR; TCRdb keeps in-frame clones, though not all of them. The sample contains about 69,000 clones, about four fifths of which appear only once. This receptor was obtained from a woman aged 80 or over with acute or convalescent COVID-19. The chain couples TRBV11-2 to TRBJ2-1; D remains unclear. Source material: peripheral blood. CDR3 residues: CASSLLVIVAPNEQFF. The DNA of the CDR3 is TGTGCCAGCAGCTTACTTGTTATAGTAGCCCCTAATGAGCAGTTCTTC.